Following are 21 T cell receptor beta chains from one sample sequenced in a study of blood T cell repertoires in COVID-19. Profiling relied on immunoSEQ multiplex PCR, and the TCRdb table lists in-frame clones only, not all of them. The data contain hundreds of thousands of clones, 88% of them singletons. Sequenced material: PBMCs or T cells enriched from blood (not recorded which). These receptors came from a woman aged 45-65 years who had recovered from COVID-19.

Notes on this clone: Other DNA sequences in this specimen translate into the identical CDR3. The rearrangement uses TRBV28 and TRBJ2-2; D possibly corresponds to TRBD2 (6 bases). CDR3 length equals 13 residues. Germline-derived CDR1 and CDR2 are MDHEN and SYDVKM. V lost 6 bases to trimming and J lost 2 bases, with 7 bases between them. CDR3 sequence reads: CASSGTNTGELFF. The DNA for the CDR3 is TGTGCCAGCAGCGGGACTAACACCGGGGAGCTGTTTTTT.

The chain has TRBV5-5 and TRBJ1-1; a weak D match, TRBD1 (6 bases). Looked up from germline, CDR1 is SGHKS and CDR2 is YYEKEE (reference sequence). This CDR3 contains 13 residues. Trimming left V 7 bases short and J 1 base short, with 11 bases between. The CDR3 nucleotides read TGTGCCAGCGAGACCAGGGGGAACACTGAAGCTTTCTTT. Protein: CASETRGNTEAFF.

The chain carries TRBV15 and TRBJ1-1; D gene unclear. This CDR3 has 16 residues. CDR1 is LNHNV, CDR2 YYDKDF, per germline (reference sequence). The V end was cut by 0 bases, the J end by 1 base, with 12 bases between. This CDR3 reads CATSRDKPRRNTEAFF. The CDR3 DNA is TGTGCCACCAGCAGAGATAAACCGAGGAGGAACACTGAAGCTTTCTTT. Full variable domain (missing parts from reference TRBV15 and TRBJ1-1): DAMVIQNPRYQVTQFGKPVTLSCSQTLNHNVMYWYQQKSSQAPKLLFHYYDKDFNNEADTPDNFQSRRPNTSFCFLDIRSPGLGDTAMYLCATSRDKPRRNTEAFFGQGTRLTVV.

This sequence joins TRBV4-3 and TRBJ2-3; 7 positions match TRBD2. Germline CDR1 and CDR2: LGHNA and YSLEER. J was trimmed by 0 bases and V by 0 bases; bases with no gene match: 3. The CDR3 covers 16 residues. This CDR3 reads CASSQDTSDSTDTQYF. The CDR3 nucleotides read TGCGCCAGCAGCCAAGATACTAGCGACAGCACAGATACGCAGTATTTT.

The rearrangement joins TRBV5-4 to TRBJ2-7, with 8 nucleotides matching TRBD1. V lost 0 bases to trimming and J lost 4 bases; unmatched junction nucleotides: 6. In germline, CDR1 is SGHNT, CDR2 YYREEE (reference sequence). This CDR3 contains 15 residues. The CDR3 DNA sequence: TGTGCCAGCAGCTTGGCCGGGACAGGAGGTTACGAGCAGTACTTC. As protein: CASSLAGTGGYEQYF. Together with reference TRBV5-4 and TRBJ2-7, the CDR3 gives the full variable domain: ETGVTQSPTHLIKTRGQQVTLRCSSQSGHNTVSWYQQALGQGPQFIFQYYREEENGRGNFPPRFSGLQFPNYSSELNVNALELDDSALYLCASSLAGTGGYEQYFGPGTRLTVT.

In DNA form, the CDR3 reads TGTGCCAGCAGTTACCCTAGCGGGAGGGGACCATCCTACGAGCAGTACTTC. It specifies CASSYPSGRGPSYEQYF. The rearrangement joins TRBV6-2 or TRBV6-3 to TRBJ2-7, with 12 bases that match TRBD2. The V and J ends lost 2 bases and 1 base, in that order; junction bases with no gene match: 6. The germline V gene has CDR1 MNHEY and CDR2 SVGEGT. The CDR3 runs 17 residues.

V gene TRBV19 combines with J gene TRBJ2-3; D not resolved. Germline CDR1 and CDR2: LNHDA and SQIVND (reference sequence). This CDR3 has 16 amino acids. Trimming shortened V by 5 bases and J by 4 bases, and 19 bases separated the two germline ends. Here the CDR3 reads CASSGGWQRSSDTQYF. The CDR3 DNA follows: TGTGCCAGTAGTGGCGGATGGCAGAGGTCTTCAGATACGCAGTATTTT.

The chain couples TRBV9 to TRBJ2-2, with 9 positions matching TRBD2. V dropped 0 bases and J dropped 0; count of bases not matched to a gene: 3. Germline V gene data show CDR1 as SGDLS and CDR2 as YYNGEE. This CDR3 has 17 amino acids. The CDR3, as DNA: TGTGCCAGCAGCGTAGTGGCTAGCGGGGCGAACACCGGGGAGCTGTTTTTT. Translating it yields CASSVVASGANTGELFF. The full variable domain, its missing parts supplied by reference TRBV9 and TRBJ2-2, is DSGVTQTPKHLITATGQRVTLRCSPRSGDLSVYWYQQSLDQGLQFLIQYYNGEERAKGNILERFSAQQFPDLHSELNLSSLELGDSALYFCASSVVASGANTGELFFGEGSRLTVL.

The chain combines TRBV4-2 with TRBJ2-3; 12 nucleotides align to TRBD2. J gave up 5 bases and V 4 bases, and 7 bases lay outside the gene matches. The CDR3 runs to 16 residues. Germline CDR1 and CDR2: LGHNA and YNFKEQ. The chain's CDR3 is CASSRGTSGLQDTQYF. DNA of the CDR3: TGTGCCAGCAGCCGAGGGACTAGCGGGCTTCAAGATACGCAGTATTTT.

This chain joins TRBV25-1 and TRBJ2-7; D might be TRBD2 (6 bases). Germline V gene data show CDR1 as MGHDK and CDR2 as SYGVNS. Trimming took 8 bases from V and 3 from J, leaving 8 bases between them. The CDR3 runs 11 residues. The CDR3 region has the DNA TGTGCCAGCGGGACTGGCTACGAGCAGTACTTC. Translation gives CASGTGYEQYF.

On this clone itself: A junction end diverges from the germline sequence, so it may reflect a read error. CDR3 bases: TGTGCCACCAGTGATTCCGCTGCGGGAGACAATGGGCAGTTCTTC. This codes for CATSDSAAGDNGQFF. The chain links TRBV24-1 to TRBJ2-1, with 7 bases matching TRBD2. The CDR3 is made up of 15 amino acids. The germline CDR1 and CDR2 sequences are KGHDR and SFDVKD.

This sequence joins TRBV7-8 and TRBJ2-3, with 10 nucleotides matching TRBD2. There are 16 residues in the CDR3. The junction had 11 bases not matched to a gene; V was cut back by 7 bases and J by 4 bases. Germline assignment: CDR1 SGHVS and CDR2 FQNEAQ. The CDR3 protein is CASNPGRLAGPDTQYF. Here the CDR3 DNA reads TGTGCCAGCAACCCAGGACGACTAGCGGGTCCAGATACGCAGTATTTT.

The sample holds one count of this clone. The CDR3 loop is CASSYVQTGELFF. CDR3 nucleotide sequence: TGTGCCAGCAGTTACGTCCAAACCGGGGAGCTGTTTTTT. The chain joins TRBV6-2 or TRBV6-3 to TRBJ2-2; D is unresolved. In germline, CDR1 is MNHEY, CDR2 SVGEGT. V lost 2 bases and J 5 bases, leaving 6 bases between the germline ends. This CDR3 comprises 13 residues.

This chain links TRBV7-8 with TRBJ1-2; TRBD1 aligns across 7 bases. The CDR3 extends over 14 amino acids. Germline values: CDR1 SGHVS, CDR2 FQNEAQ. V trimming: 5 bases; J trimming: 2 bases; junction bases outside the gene matches: 5. CDR3 region: CASSTRQGNYGYTF. CDR3 sequence (DNA): TGTGCCAGCAGCACCCGACAGGGCAACTATGGCTACACCTTC.

This chain uses TRBV5-5 with TRBJ1-1; D is perhaps TRBD1 (5 bases). V was pared by 4 bases and J by 4 bases, with 14 bases between. CDR1 is SGHKS, CDR2 YYEKEE, per germline (reference sequence). The CDR3 contains 14 residues. CDR3 nucleotides: TGTGCCAGCAGCAGCGGGGACCGGGGCACTGAAGCTTTCTTT. Protein: CASSSGDRGTEAFF.

V and J are TRBV6-5 and TRBJ1-5; 7 bases are shared with TRBD1. Germline CDR1 MNHEY, CDR2 SVGAGI. The CDR3 contains 14 residues. V lost 6 bases, J lost 6 bases, and 8 bases stayed unmatched. The CDR3 DNA reads TGTGCCAGCAGCCGACAGGGAAGTATTCAGCCCCAGCATTTT. Translation: CASSRQGSIQPQHF.

Here the CDR3 DNA reads TGTGCCAGCAGTTCGATCATAACGCGGACTTTTGGCCTCTACGAGCAGTACTTC. Encoded protein: CASSSIITRTFGLYEQYF. The genes are TRBV28 and TRBJ2-7, with D possibly being TRBD2 (5 bases). The CDR3 has 18 amino acids. V lost 4 bases, J lost 3 bases, and 25 bases lay in between. Per germline, CDR1 MDHEN and CDR2 SYDVKM.

This clone was picked up one time. V usage is TRBV5-4 and J usage is TRBJ2-2, with 10 bases lining up with TRBD2. Germline values: CDR1 SGHNT, CDR2 YYREEE (reference sequence). The CDR3 totals 16 residues. J lost 1 base, V lost 2 bases, and 2 bases had no gene match. The CDR3 bases are TGTGCCAGCAGCTTAGCTAGCGGGAGGAACACCGGGGAGCTGTTTTTT. Translating it yields CASSLASGRNTGELFF.

This sequence joins TRBV5-1 and TRBJ2-3; TRBD2 agrees at 12 bases. The ends lost 5 bases at V and 0 bases at J; junction bases unmatched: 4. Germline-derived CDR1 and CDR2 are SGHRS and YFSETQ. The CDR3 sequence is 16 residues long. The CDR3: CASRLAGGSSTDTQYF. The CDR3 DNA is TGCGCCAGCAGACTAGCGGGAGGCTCTAGCACAGATACGCAGTATTTT.

This chain connects TRBV7-9 to TRBJ1-4; 8 bases map to TRBD1. V was clipped by 3 bases and J by 7 bases; unmatched bases: 4. Germline V lookup: CDR1 SEHNR, CDR2 FQNEAQ (reference sequence). The CDR3 has 14 amino acids. CDR3 bases: TGTGCCAGCAGCTTGAGACAGGGGTCTGAAAAACTGTTTTTT. Translated: CASSLRQGSEKLFF.

V usage is TRBV27 and J usage is TRBJ1-6; 7 bases align to TRBD1. The ends lost 2 bases at V and 5 bases at J; junction bases unmatched: 6. The germline V gene has CDR1 MNHEY and CDR2 SMNVEV (reference sequence). The CDR3 contains 16 residues. The CDR3 DNA sequence: TGTGCCAGCAGTTTAAGGTTCGGACAGGATAATTCACCCCTCCACTTT. Its protein is CASSLRFGQDNSPLHF.